This T cell receptor beta chain is drawn from a study of tissue T cells after allogeneic stem cell transplantation. The germline V gene has CDR1 KGHPV and CDR2 FQNQEV (reference sequence). Deletions cut 4 bases from V and 2 bases from J, with 2 bases between. CDR3 length: 12 residues. A note on this clone: The gene names here belong to mouse. The read stops 1 residue short of the end of the CDR3; the missing end is completed from the germline J gene.

The repertoire was sequenced with immunoSEQ multiplex PCR; TCRdb's copy has only in-frame clones and lacks some. The profile shows under 8,000 clones, roughly 50% of them singletons. Time point noted: mouse harvest day 7 after allogeneic transplant. Each mouse received 10^7 T-cell-depleted marrow cells plus 10^6 splenic CD5+ T cells by tail vein. This TCR was sampled from a female BALB/c mouse given C57BL/6 T cells with graft-versus-host disease after an allogeneic hematopoietic cell transplant. The chain has TRBV26 and TRBJ2-2; D unclear. The sequencing sample was made of lymph node tissue. CDR3 DNA (partial): TGTGCCAGCAGTCCGAACACCGGGCAGCTCTAC. It is translated as CASSPNTGQLY. The whole CDR3 sequence reads CASSPNTGQLYF.